This TCR beta chain was documented in a study of cytomegalovirus exposure and HLA in healthy donors. General study findings and limits: Subsequent analysis of the 120 or so validation repertoires found a tendency for first-cohort TCR clusters to co-occur. Overall, about 160 TCR beta chains were annotated as cytomegalovirus-associated.

In germline, CDR1 is MGHRA, CDR2 YSYEKL. The V and J ends lost 3 bases and 9 bases, in that order; junction bases with no gene match: 7. This CDR3 contains 16 residues. Libraries were prepared by immunoSEQ multiplex PCR; TCRdb keeps only in-frame clonotypes and omits some of them. Here the sample spans 150,000 to 200,000 clones, 89% being singletons. A word on this clone: Its antigen is not identified.

V and J are TRBV4-1 and TRBJ2-2; TRBD2 aligns across 13 bases. The sequenced sample was PBMCs. The sequence came from a young woman in good health and CMV-seropositive. CDR3 sequence (DNA): TGCGCCAGCAGCCAGGGACTAGCGGGAACTTTTCGGGAGCTGTTTTTT. Protein sequence: CASSQGLAGTFRELFF.